This T cell receptor beta chain appears in the sequencing data of a study of blood T cell repertoires in COVID-19. This CDR3 has 15 amino acids. V lost 4 bases, J lost 2 bases, and 14 bases lay in between. The germline CDR1 and CDR2 sequences are LGHNA and YNFKEQ. Assay: immunoSEQ multiplex PCR; the TCRdb copy retains only in-frame clones and omits some. The table includes 160,000 or so clones, roughly 80% detected once. The chain employs TRBV4-2 and TRBJ1-1, with a tentative D call TRBD1 (5 bases). Sequenced material: PBMCs or T cells enriched from blood (not recorded which). This sequence was found in a middle-aged woman with acute COVID-19. In DNA form, the CDR3 reads TGTGCCAGCAGCCTTGGCGACAGACCAAACACTGAAGCTTTCTTT. This translates into CASSLGDRPNTEAFF.